The entry below gives a single TCR beta chain sequence along with its context. The V gene's germline CDR1 is SEHNR and CDR2 FQNEAQ (reference sequence). Trimming took 5 bases from V and 4 from J; bases not matched to a gene: 3. This CDR3 contains 13 residues. The record originates from a study of blood T cell repertoires in COVID-19. Study-wide context: The origin of the acute and convalescent COVID-19 samples was the United States, Italy and Spain. From T cells, B-cell-depleted T cells, or PBMCs came the material, which was cDNA or gDNA.

Authors' methods: Cell counts per sample came from amplifying reference gene primers. Produced via immunoSEQ multiplex PCR; TCRdb's table is partial and in-frame only. The V and J calls and clone size are taken from that table; D and trimming were inferred from the DNA. The sample shows 260,000 or so clones, under 90% of them seen only once. The clonotype comes from a human donor in a cohort sampled during active COVID-19. The specimen sequenced was peripheral blood. The chain is built from TRBV7-9 and TRBJ1-1; 8 bases map to TRBD1. CDR3 loop: CASSDRGGTEAFF. CDR3 bases: TGTGCCAGCAGCGACAGGGGTGGCACTGAAGCTTTCTTT.